This entry is about one T cell receptor (beta chain). The antigen is not known. The source of the sample is a study of lymphopenia after photon versus proton radiotherapy. TCRdb's table, derived via immunoSEQ multiplex PCR, lists solely in-frame clones and lacks some. The sample carries approximately 24,000 clones, roughly 89% recorded once. Trimming pared 2 bases from V and 0 bases from J, leaving 9 bases between. The CDR3 is made up of 15 amino acids. Germline assignment: CDR1 SGHRS and CDR2 YFSETQ. Broader study findings: Post-nadir TCR diversity decline inversely tracked overall survival among those who died. Photon-treated patients lost naive T cells and TCR diversity; proton-treated stayed stable.

This TCR came from a man aged 45-60 years with gastric cancer. The material sequenced was peripheral blood, taken from a patient treated with photon-based radiotherapy. The chain links TRBV5-1 to TRBJ2-1; D is perhaps TRBD1 or TRBD2 (6 bases each). The chain's CDR3 is CASSLGGSSYNEQFF. CDR3 in DNA: TGCGCCAGCAGCTTAGGGGGGAGCTCCTACAATGAGCAGTTCTTC.